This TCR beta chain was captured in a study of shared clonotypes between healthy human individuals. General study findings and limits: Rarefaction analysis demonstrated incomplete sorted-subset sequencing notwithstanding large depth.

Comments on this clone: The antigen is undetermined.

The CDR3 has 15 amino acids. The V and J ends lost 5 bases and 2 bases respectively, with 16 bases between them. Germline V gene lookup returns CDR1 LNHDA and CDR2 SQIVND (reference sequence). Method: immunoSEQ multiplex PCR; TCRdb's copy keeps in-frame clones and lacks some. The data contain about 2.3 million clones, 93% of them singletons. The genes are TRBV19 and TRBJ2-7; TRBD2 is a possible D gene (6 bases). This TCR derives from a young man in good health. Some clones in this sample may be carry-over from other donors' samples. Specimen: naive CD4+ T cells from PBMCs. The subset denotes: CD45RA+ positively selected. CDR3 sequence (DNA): TGTGCCAGTAGTCCGGCATGGGGGGTCGCCTACGAGCAGTACTTC. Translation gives CASSPAWGVAYEQYF.